This record looks at one T cell receptor beta chain sequence and its context. These data originate in a study of blood T cell repertoires in COVID-19. The method was immunoSEQ multiplex PCR; TCRdb's version includes in-frame clones alone and lacks a portion of them. This sample has a few hundred thousand clones, with about 87% found just once. Germline V gene sequence: CDR1 LGHNA, CDR2 YNFKEQ. V lost 2 bases and J lost 2, with 3 bases in between. The CDR3 loop spans 12 amino acids. Material for sequencing was peripheral blood. The receptor was derived from a woman in her thirties or forties with acute or convalescent COVID-19. The chain is built from TRBV4-2 and TRBJ1-1; D not certain. DNA for the CDR3: TGTGCCAGCAGCCAACCAAACACTGAAGCTTTCTTT. It is translated as CASSQPNTEAFF.